These T cell receptor beta chains were read from a single sample in a study of T cells in Graves' hyperthyroidism and ophthalmopathy. TCRdb called the multiplex PCR reads again in MiXCR, with one record for every CDR3 protein. The sample yields hundreds of thousands of distinct CDR3 sequences, less than 25% seen once. Sequencing input: blood. These receptors were collected from a young man with Graves' ophthalmopathy. CDR3s include the opening cysteine and the closing phenylalanine or tryptophan. Each record gives: D gene, V gene, J gene, clone size, CDR3 protein, CDR3 DNA. D genes are given only for firm matches. The size entry is marked missing in some rows and otherwise reads once, few, many or a size class.

D: NA
V: TRBV11-2
J: TRBJ2-7
size: NA
CDR3: CASSLSEGSTYEQYF
DNA: TGTGCCAGCAGCTTAAGTGAGGGTTCTACCTACGAGCAGTACTTC

D: TRBD2
V: TRBV5-1
J: TRBJ2-5
size: few
CDR3: CASSPGGTQETQYF
DNA: TGCGCCAGCAGCCCCGGGGGGACCCAAGAGACCCAGTACTTC

D: TRBD2
V: TRBV12-3/TRBV12-4
J: TRBJ2-1
size: many
CDR3: CASSLVETSGRGLSSYNEQFF
DNA: TGTGCCAGCAGTTTAGTTGAGACTAGCGGGAGGGGACTGAGCTCCTACAATGAGCAGTTCTTC

D: TRBD2
V: TRBV5-4
J: TRBJ2-7
size: few
CDR3: CASSSGTSGPPYEQYF
DNA: TGTGCCAGCAGCTCCGGGACTAGCGGGCCCCCCTACGAGCAGTACTTC

D: TRBD2
V: TRBV7-9
J: TRBJ2-5
size: few
CDR3: CASSRASGGTETQYF
DNA: TGTGCCAGCAGCCGAGCTAGCGGAGGGACGGAGACCCAGTACTTC

D: NA
V: TRBV2
J: TRBJ2-5
size: NA
CDR3: CASTPSGLKYF
DNA: TGTGCCAGCACTCCTTCCGGTCTCAAGTACTTC

D: NA
V: TRBV11-3
J: TRBJ2-1
size: many
CDR3: CASPTSATRVTEQFF
DNA: TGTGCCAGCCCTACCTCGGCGACCCGGGTCACTGAGCAGTTCTTC

D: TRBD2
V: TRBV9
J: TRBJ2-5
size: NA
CDR3: CASSDSRGLAGFETQYF
DNA: TGTGCCAGCAGCGATTCTAGAGGACTAGCGGGGTTTGAGACCCAGTACTTC

D: TRBD2
V: TRBV5-1
J: TRBJ2-3
size: NA
CDR3: CASSTGTSGRTDTQYF
DNA: TGCGCCAGCAGCACCGGGACTAGCGGGAGGACAGATACGCAGTATTTT

D: NA
V: TRBV6-1
J: TRBJ2-3
size: few
CDR3: CASSDSGTPKRDTQYF
DNA: TGTGCCAGCAGTGACTCCGGGACACCCAAACGGGATACGCAGTATTTT

D: NA
V: TRBV18
J: TRBJ2-3
size: NA
CDR3: CASSQESVQSTDTQYF
DNA: TGTGCCAGCTCACAGGAGTCGGTACAGAGCACAGATACGCAGTATTTT

D: NA
V: TRBV4-1
J: TRBJ2-7
size: NA
CDR3: CASSQVEWGDEQYF
DNA: TGCGCCAGCAGCCAAGTGGAATGGGGCGACGAGCAGTACTTC

D: TRBD2
V: TRBV3-1
J: TRBJ2-5
size: few
CDR3: CASSQVSGTIKETQYF
DNA: TGTGCCAGCAGCCAAGTTTCCGGGACTATAAAAGAGACCCAGTACTTC

D: NA
V: TRBV4-1
J: TRBJ2-1
size: few
CDR3: CASSQDVEQFF
DNA: TGCGCCAGCAGCCAAGACGTTGAGCAGTTCTTC

D: NA
V: TRBV5-1
J: TRBJ2-1
size: NA
CDR3: CASSYPGDPDNEQFF
DNA: TGCGCCAGCAGTTATCCGGGAGACCCCGACAATGAGCAGTTCTTC

D: TRBD1
V: TRBV5-1
J: TRBJ2-7
size: many
CDR3: CASSLEGFPRGRTYEQYF
DNA: TGCGCCAGCAGCTTGGAGGGGTTCCCCAGGGGGCGAACCTACGAGCAGTACTTC

D: NA
V: TRBV6-1
J: TRBJ1-5
size: few
CDR3: CASRVYSQPQHF
DNA: TGTGCCAGCAGGGTGTACTCTCAGCCCCAGCATTTT

D: TRBD1
V: TRBV12-3/TRBV12-4
J: TRBJ1-1
size: NA
CDR3: CASVRDRYTEALF
DNA: TGTGCCAGCGTCCGGGACAGGTACACTGAAGCTCTCTTT

D: NA
V: TRBV4-3
J: TRBJ2-3
size: NA
CDR3: CASSQAGISTDTQYF
DNA: TGCGCCAGCAGCCAAGCGGGCATTAGCACAGATACGCAGTATTTT

D: NA
V: TRBV7-9
J: TRBJ2-7
size: few
CDR3: CASSPDRDPAEQYF
DNA: TGTGCCAGCAGCCCTGATAGGGACCCCGCCGAGCAGTACTTC

D: TRBD2
V: TRBV7-9
J: TRBJ2-7
size: many
CDR3: CASSLGLGLADSSYEQYF
DNA: TGTGCCAGCAGCTTAGGATTAGGACTAGCGGATAGCTCCTACGAGCAGTACTTC

D: NA
V: TRBV24-1
J: TRBJ1-1
size: once
CDR3: CATSDGGRTEAFF
DNA: TGTGCCACCAGTGATGGGGGGCGGACTGAAGCTTTCTTT

D: NA
V: TRBV20-1
J: TRBJ2-1
size: NA
CDR3: CSARIVRASYNEQFF
DNA: TGCAGTGCTAGGATTGTCAGGGCCTCCTACAATGAGCAGTTCTTC

D: NA
V: TRBV29-1
J: TRBJ1-2
size: NA
CDR3: CSVEAHDLSGYTF
DNA: TGCAGCGTTGAGGCCCACGACCTCAGCGGCTACACCTTC

D: TRBD2
V: TRBV10-1
J: TRBJ2-7
size: NA
CDR3: CASSEGGLAAHEQYF
DNA: TGCGCCAGCAGTGAGGGGGGACTAGCAGCACACGAGCAGTACTTC

D: TRBD1
V: TRBV30
J: TRBJ2-7
size: NA
CDR3: CAWTEDRAQYF
DNA: TGTGCCTGGACGGAGGACAGGGCGCAGTACTTC

D: NA
V: TRBV5-6
J: TRBJ2-3
size: many
CDR3: CASSLEVGDTQYF
DNA: TGTGCCAGCAGCTTGGAGGTGGGGGATACGCAGTATTTT

D: TRBD2
V: TRBV18
J: TRBJ2-7
size: few
CDR3: CASSPTLAGGEQYF
DNA: TGTGCCAGCTCACCAACACTAGCGGGAGGCGAGCAGTACTTC

D: NA
V: TRBV6-1
J: TRBJ1-5
size: NA
CDR3: CASSEQSHIYSNQPQHF
DNA: TGTGCCAGCAGTGAACAGTCCCATATTTATAGCAATCAGCCCCAGCATTTT

D: TRBD2
V: TRBV27
J: TRBJ2-1
size: few
CDR3: CASSPLGSGSGNEQFF
DNA: TGTGCCAGCAGTCCCCTAGGTAGCGGGAGTGGCAATGAGCAGTTCTTC

D: TRBD2
V: TRBV5-6
J: TRBJ2-1
size: NA
CDR3: CASSSTSGRLDEQFF
DNA: TGTGCCAGCAGCTCTACTAGCGGGAGGTTAGATGAGCAGTTCTTC

D: NA
V: TRBV4-1
J: TRBJ2-7
size: NA
CDR3: CASSQVGMNLYEQYF
DNA: TGCGCCAGCAGCCAAGTAGGGATGAATTTATACGAGCAGTACTTC

D: NA
V: TRBV4-1
J: TRBJ1-1
size: many
CDR3: CASSQRQANTEAFF
DNA: TGCGCCAGCAGCCAGAGACAGGCGAACACTGAAGCTTTCTTT

D: TRBD2
V: TRBV30
J: TRBJ2-2
size: few
CDR3: CAWSVKTSGSGELFF
DNA: TGTGCCTGGAGTGTAAAGACTAGCGGGTCCGGGGAGCTGTTTTTT

D: TRBD2
V: TRBV28
J: TRBJ2-3
size: many
CDR3: CASSLSSGGGTDTQYF
DNA: TGTGCCAGCAGTTTAAGTAGCGGGGGCGGCACAGATACGCAGTATTTT

D: TRBD2
V: TRBV4-2
J: TRBJ2-3
size: NA
CDR3: CASSQVRAGGTSTDTQYF
DNA: TGTGCCAGCAGCCAAGTTCGAGCGGGAGGCACAAGCACAGATACGCAGTATTTT

D: NA
V: TRBV4-1
J: TRBJ2-1
size: NA
CDR3: CASSQGGRRINEQFF
DNA: TGCGCCAGCAGCCAAGGTGGCCGGCGGATCAATGAGCAGTTCTTC

D: NA
V: TRBV20-1
J: TRBJ1-5
size: few
CDR3: CSARDHEGGKNQPQHF
DNA: TGCAGTGCTAGAGATCATGAGGGCGGTAAAAATCAGCCCCAGCATTTT

D: TRBD1
V: TRBV28
J: TRBJ1-2
size: few
CDR3: CASSSQGAPYRYTF
DNA: TGTGCCAGCAGTTCACAGGGGGCACCCTATCGCTACACCTTC

D: NA
V: TRBV2
J: TRBJ1-1
size: few
CDR3: CASSDTGENEAFF
DNA: TGTGCCAGCAGTGATACGGGGGAGAATGAAGCTTTCTTT

D: NA
V: TRBV11-2
J: TRBJ1-3
size: few
CDR3: CASSLEPGAPLDGNTIYF
DNA: TGTGCCAGCAGCTTAGAACCAGGGGCCCCTTTGGATGGAAACACCATATATTTT

D: TRBD1
V: TRBV18
J: TRBJ1-1
size: NA
CDR3: CASSPRRDRGGNTEAFF
DNA: TGTGCCAGCTCACCACGACGGGACAGGGGAGGGAACACTGAAGCTTTCTTT

D: NA
V: TRBV4-3
J: TRBJ2-2
size: few
CDR3: CASSQDLSGAAGELFF
DNA: TGCGCCAGCAGCCAAGACCTCTCAGGGGCAGCCGGGGAGCTGTTTTTT

D: NA
V: TRBV6-1
J: TRBJ1-5
size: many
CDR3: CASSPEKDNRGLSNQPQHF
DNA: TGTGCCAGCAGTCCGGAGAAAGATAATCGGGGGTTGAGCAATCAGCCCCAGCATTTT

D: TRBD2
V: TRBV30
J: TRBJ2-7
size: few
CDR3: CAWSVISSGRDEQYF
DNA: TGTGCCTGGAGTGTTATTTCTAGCGGGAGGGATGAGCAGTACTTC

D: TRBD1
V: TRBV14
J: TRBJ1-2
size: NA
CDR3: CASSQVAGGGYGYTF
DNA: TGTGCCAGCAGCCAAGTGGCAGGGGGCGGCTATGGCTACACCTTC

D: NA
V: TRBV20-1
J: TRBJ1-1
size: NA
CDR3: CSARPSISMNTEAFF
DNA: TGCAGTGCTAGGCCTTCCATATCGATGAACACTGAAGCTTTCTTT

D: TRBD1
V: TRBV7-3
J: TRBJ2-1
size: many
CDR3: CASSPSGQGFFDNEQFF
DNA: TGTGCCAGCAGCCCCTCCGGACAGGGTTTTTTTGACAATGAGCAGTTCTTC

D: TRBD1
V: TRBV5-1
J: TRBJ2-4
size: NA
CDR3: CASSVTGGRNIQYF
DNA: TGCGCCAGCAGCGTGACAGGGGGCAGGAACATTCAGTACTTC

D: NA
V: TRBV9
J: TRBJ1-4
size: NA
CDR3: CASSVAGGDEKLFF
DNA: TGTGCCAGCAGCGTAGCTGGGGGCGATGAAAAACTGTTTTTT

D: NA
V: TRBV3-1
J: TRBJ2-7
size: many
CDR3: CASSQGLSSYYEQYF
DNA: TGTGCCAGCAGCCAAGGTCTTTCTAGCTACTACGAGCAGTACTTC